This T cell receptor (beta chain) was observed in a study of EBV T-cell therapy then PD-1 blockade in nasopharyngeal carcinoma (dated by TCRdb to the early 2020s). The Qiagen DNeasy Kit was used to extract genomic DNA from the sorted cells. Deep sequencing of the TCR beta chain was done on the immunoSEQ platform. As for the original processing: The immunoSEQ Analyzer software was used to analyze the repertoire data. The table was pulled from immuneACCESS by TCRdb, which kept in-frame rearrangements only. Such tables lose some clones; where checked, under half of the loss comes from unresolved V genes, and the rest has no known cause. D and trimming come from the DNA, and the V and J calls and clone size come from that table. The sample yields approximately 23,000 clones; 70% to 85% were counted once. Jointly, the top ten make up roughly a quarter of the sample. As for this clone: Its antigen remains undetermined. It has no much larger one-base neighbor in the sample; base qualities were not kept.

V is clipped by 3 bases and J by 8 bases, and the sequence between their germline boundaries is 16 bases long. CDR1 SQVTM and CDR2 ANQGSEA are derived from the germline V gene. Reading from cysteine to phenylalanine, the CDR3 counts 13 amino acids. Just CDR3 DNA is preserved here, 39 bases in frame from base 1. According to the study, the label for this sample's treatment or condition signals: AdE1-LMPpoly-expanded autologous EBV-specific T-cell therapy followed by anti-PD-1 nivolumab. The receptor chain draws on TRBV29-1 and TRBJ1-2; the D gene is perhaps TRBD1, on 5 matching bases. The TCR was taken from a man aged 40-49 years with nasopharyngeal carcinoma. Specimen: CD8+ T cells from blood, collected at day -245 from a patient whose treatment included autologous EBV-specific T cells and nivolumab. The CDR3 amino acid sequence is: CSVETGLRGGYTF. Here is the DNA: TGCAGCGTTGAGACCGGGTTGCGGGGCGGCTACACCTTC. With the portions outside the CDR3 filled from the reference TRBV29-1 and TRBJ1-2 genes, the complete variable region becomes SAVISQKPSRDICQRGTSLTIQCQVDSQVTMMFWYRQQPGQSLTLIATANQGSEATYESGFVIDKFPISRPNLTFSTLTVSNMSPEDSSIYLCSVETGLRGGYTFGSGTRLTVV.